This T cell receptor (beta chain) derives from a study of blood T cells in healthy people across ages. Extracted total RNA amounted to at least 5 micrograms for each sample. This clonotype was seen more than once but under ten times. Together with a sample-barcoded 5' primer, a J-beta primer mix was included in a second PCR lasting roughly 6 to 12 cycles. TCRdb re-called the 5' RACE reads through MiXCR, storing one row per CDR3 protein. The data hold about 730,000 distinct CDR3 sequences, with roughly 43% observed a single time. Trimming removed 3 bases at V and 0 bases at J, with 5 bases between. The CDR3 loop spans 13 amino acids. The germline V gene has CDR1 SEHNR and CDR2 FQNEAQ (reference sequence).

This TCR derives from a woman aged 55 to 70 in good health. This chain joins TRBV7-9 and TRBJ1-1; D is unclear. Sequenced: blood. CDR3 in DNA: TGTGCCAGCAGCTTCGCCGTGAACACTGAAGCTTTCTTT. It codes for CASSFAVNTEAFF.